A selection of T cell receptor beta chains follows, all from one sample in a study. Clones were read by immunoSEQ multiplex PCR, and TCRdb kept only the in-frame ones, dropping some. The sample contains about 50,000 clones, about 92% of which appear only once. The specimen sequenced was PBMCs. These receptors were obtained from a middle-aged man with rheumatoid arthritis. Each CDR3 is given with its conserved first and last residue. A D gene is named only where the DNA matches it firmly. Size tells how often a clone was seen (once, few, many) or the class of an expanded clone, and some rows leave it out.

D gene,clone size,CDR3 length,V gene,J gene,CDR3 protein,CDR3 DNA
NA,medium-sized,16,TRBV19,TRBJ1-2,CASSVGGGQGFYGYTF,TGTGCCAGTAGTGTCGGCGGGGGGCAGGGTTTCTATGGCTACACCTTC
TRBD1,NA,17,TRBV9,TRBJ2-1,CASSELGTGGGYNEQFF,TGTGCCAGCAGCGAACTCGGGACAGGGGGCGGGTACAATGAGCAGTTCTTC
NA,NA,13,TRBV7-6,TRBJ1-1,CASSPGMNTEAFF,TGTGCCAGCAGCCCTGGGATGAACACTGAAGCTTTCTTT
NA,NA,16,TRBV7-2,TRBJ1-6,CASTKSGRTGNSPLHF,TGTGCCAGCACTAAATCCGGCCGTACCGGGAATTCACCCCTCCACTTT
TRBD1,NA,15,TRBV19,TRBJ1-5,CASSIVGQGLGPQHF,TGTGCCAGTAGTATAGTTGGACAGGGCCTGGGGCCCCAGCATTTT
NA,NA,12,TRBV6-6,TRBJ2-7,CASKGPIYEQYF,TGTGCCAGCAAAGGCCCTATCTACGAGCAGTACTTC
TRBD2,once,17,TRBV19,TRBJ2-2,CASSLEAGGSNTGELFF,TGTGCCAGTAGTCTCGAAGCGGGAGGATCGAACACCGGGGAGCTGTTTTTT
TRBD1,NA,15,TRBV6-5,TRBJ1-1,CASSSPSGQITEAFF,TGTGCCAGCAGTTCTCCTTCGGGACAGATCACTGAAGCTTTCTTT
NA,NA,16,TRBV7-3,TRBJ2-1,CASSPRGGGGGIEQFF,TGTGCCAGCAGCCCCCGCGGAGGGGGAGGAGGTATTGAGCAGTTCTTC
NA,NA,11,TRBV28,TRBJ1-3,CLCFSGNTIYF,TGTTTGTGTTTTTCTGGAAACACCATATATTTT
NA,NA,12,TRBV3-1/TRBV3-2,TRBJ2-5,CASSQNMQTQYF,TGTGCCAGCAGCCAAAACATGCAGACCCAGTACTTC
NA,few,14,TRBV5-4,TRBJ1-4,CASSTQQGSEKLFF,TGTGCCAGCAGCACTCAACAGGGCAGTGAAAAACTGTTTTTT
NA,NA,14,TRBV6-1,TRBJ1-2,CASSESIGGYGYTF,TGTGCCAGCAGTGAAAGTATCGGGGGCTATGGCTACACCTTC
NA,NA,13,TRBV3-1/TRBV3-2,TRBJ2-3,CASSPRATDTQYF,TGTGCCAGCAGCCCCCGGGCCACAGATACGCAGTATTTT
NA,NA,16,TRBV4-2,TRBJ2-3,CASSPGNIHSTDTQYF,TGTGCCAGCAGCCCCGGGAACATACATAGCACAGATACGCAGTATTTT
TRBD2,NA,19,TRBV2,TRBJ2-5,CATKPIPLISSGGWETQYF,TGTGCCACCAAGCCTATCCCACTTATCTCTAGCGGGGGGTGGGAGACCCAGTACTTC
NA,once,14,TRBV7-9,TRBJ2-7,CASSLAANIHEQYF,TGTGCCAGCAGCTTAGCGGCGAACATCCACGAGCAGTACTTC
NA,NA,15,TRBV28,TRBJ2-7,CASSQRWSAIKEQYF,TGTGCCAGCAGTCAGCGTTGGAGCGCTATTAAAGAGCAGTACTTC
TRBD2,NA,18,TRBV5-1,TRBJ2-3,CASSAWGSGGSSGGTQYF,TGCGCCAGCAGCGCCTGGGGTAGCGGGGGCTCCTCCGGAGGGACGCAGTATTTT
NA,NA,14,TRBV5-1,TRBJ1-1,CASSLVQGSTEAFF,TGCGCCAGCAGCTTGGTACAGGGTAGCACTGAAGCTTTCTTT
NA,NA,14,TRBV15,TRBJ1-1,CATSRDSAYTEAFF,TGTGCCACCAGCAGAGATTCTGCTTACACTGAAGCTTTCTTT
TRBD2,NA,16,TRBV23-1,TRBJ2-1,CASNATTSGRGNEQFF,TGCGCCAGCAACGCCACTACTAGCGGGAGGGGAAATGAGCAGTTCTTC
NA,NA,12,TRBV28,TRBJ1-6,CASHGADSPLHF,TGTGCCAGCCACGGGGCGGATTCACCCCTCCACTTT
NA,NA,15,TRBV6-2/TRBV6-3,TRBJ2-1,CASSYLSRSYNEQFF,TGTGCCAGCAGTTACCTATCCCGCTCCTACAATGAGCAGTTCTTC
NA,NA,13,TRBV6-2/TRBV6-3,TRBJ2-7,CASSYGRGYEQYF,TGTGCCAGCAGTTACGGCCGGGGGTACGAGCAGTACTTC
NA,NA,13,TRBV16,TRBJ2-7,CASSQSNGGEQYF,TGTGCCAGCAGCCAATCAAATGGTGGCGAGCAGTACTTC
TRBD2,once,15,TRBV6-5,TRBJ2-7,CATTPPGGGSYEQYF,TGTGCCACCACTCCCCCCGGGGGGGGTTCCTACGAGCAGTACTTC
TRBD1,NA,17,TRBV7-8,TRBJ2-2,CAVFTNKGTANTGELFF,TGTGCCGTTTTTACAAACAAAGGGACAGCGAACACCGGGGAGCTGTTTTTT
NA,NA,13,TRBV2,TRBJ1-5,CASSERGNQPQHF,TGTGCCAGCAGTGAAAGGGGAAATCAGCCCCAGCATTTT
TRBD1,NA,15,TRBV27,TRBJ2-1,CASSSTGTGSDEQFF,TGTGCCAGCAGTTCCACCGGGACAGGGAGCGATGAGCAGTTCTTC
NA,NA,13,TRBV5-1,TRBJ1-1,CASSSDIYTEAFF,TGCGCCAGCAGCTCAGACATATACACTGAAGCTTTCTTT
TRBD1,NA,13,TRBV30,TRBJ2-7,CAWSPGTAYEQYF,TGTGCCTGGAGTCCCGGGACAGCATACGAGCAGTACTTC
NA,NA,11,TRBV24-1,TRBJ2-1,CATSDGGEQFF,TGTGCCACCAGTGATGGGGGTGAGCAGTTCTTC
NA,NA,12,TRBV11-3,TRBJ2-2,CASSPLSGELFF,TGTGCCAGCAGCCCCCTAAGCGGGGAGCTGTTTTTT
TRBD1,NA,12,TRBV12-3/TRBV12-4,TRBJ2-1,CASRPQGSEQFF,TGTGCCAGCAGACCACAGGGGAGTGAGCAGTTCTTC
NA,NA,14,TRBV6-6,TRBJ1-3,CASSWTSSGNTIYF,TGTGCCAGCAGTTGGACAAGCTCTGGAAACACCATATATTTT
NA,NA,15,TRBV6-5,TRBJ1-1,CASTTQGKGNTEAFF,TGTGCCAGCACCACCCAGGGAAAGGGGAACACTGAAGCTTTCTTT
TRBD2,NA,18,TRBV7-9,TRBJ2-1,CASSASILAGGVYNEQFF,TGTGCCAGCAGCGCAAGTATCCTAGCGGGGGGAGTCTACAATGAGCAGTTCTTC
TRBD1,once,15,TRBV6-6,TRBJ1-5,CASSPDRGLYQPQHF,TGTGCCAGCAGCCCTGACAGGGGGCTGTATCAGCCCCAGCATTTT
TRBD2,NA,15,TRBV7-2,TRBJ2-1,CASSLDAGGPREQFF,TGTGCCAGCAGCTTAGACGCGGGGGGGCCCCGTGAGCAGTTCTTC
TRBD2,NA,15,TRBV7-3,TRBJ2-5,CASSQEAGPQETQYF,TGTGCCAGCAGCCAGGAAGCGGGACCCCAAGAGACCCAGTACTTC
TRBD2,NA,16,TRBV9,TRBJ2-3,CASSTRLAGNTDTQYF,TGTGCCAGCAGCACCAGACTAGCGGGAAACACAGATACGCAGTATTTT
NA,NA,14,TRBV9,TRBJ1-3,CASSVMDKGNTIYF,TGTGCCAGCAGCGTAATGGATAAGGGAAACACCATATATTTT
TRBD2,NA,17,TRBV28,TRBJ2-1,CASGGTSGSRGYNEQFF,TGTGCCAGCGGCGGGACTAGCGGGAGCCGCGGCTACAATGAGCAGTTCTTC
NA,few,13,TRBV25-1,TRBJ1-1,CASSELGETEAFF,TGTGCCAGCAGTGAGCTAGGGGAGACTGAAGCTTTCTTT
NA,NA,15,TRBV19,TRBJ2-6,CASSIAGSGANVLTF,TGTGCCAGTAGTATAGCTGGCTCTGGGGCCAACGTCCTGACTTTC
NA,NA,13,TRBV27,TRBJ2-1,CASSFRTYNEQFF,TGTGCCAGCAGTTTTCGGACCTACAATGAGCAGTTCTTC
TRBD1,NA,15,TRBV5-1,TRBJ1-4,CASSLGTGLNEKLFF,TGCGCCAGCAGCTTAGGGACAGGGCTAAATGAAAAACTGTTTTTT
TRBD1,NA,17,TRBV24-1,TRBJ1-2,CATSDHGQGAVGYGYTF,TGTGCCACCAGTGACCACGGACAGGGGGCCGTGGGGTATGGCTACACCTTC
NA,NA,14,TRBV28,TRBJ2-5,CASSSPGWGETQYF,TGTGCCAGCAGTTCGCCAGGGTGGGGAGAGACCCAGTACTTC
NA,NA,13,TRBV6-5,TRBJ1-1,CASKRGLNTEAFF,TGTGCCAGCAAACGGGGGCTGAACACTGAAGCTTTCTTT
NA,NA,18,TRBV9,TRBJ2-5,CASSVALRGMGDQETQYF,TGTGCCAGCAGCGTCGCACTAAGGGGGATGGGGGATCAAGAGACCCAGTACTTC
TRBD1,NA,17,TRBV14,TRBJ2-7,CASSQESSRQGAYEQYF,TGTGCCAGCAGCCAAGAATCATCGAGACAGGGCGCCTACGAGCAGTACTTC
NA,NA,11,TRBV6-2/TRBV6-3,TRBJ2-1,CASSGGSKQFF,TGTGCCAGCAGTGGCGGGTCCAAGCAGTTCTTC